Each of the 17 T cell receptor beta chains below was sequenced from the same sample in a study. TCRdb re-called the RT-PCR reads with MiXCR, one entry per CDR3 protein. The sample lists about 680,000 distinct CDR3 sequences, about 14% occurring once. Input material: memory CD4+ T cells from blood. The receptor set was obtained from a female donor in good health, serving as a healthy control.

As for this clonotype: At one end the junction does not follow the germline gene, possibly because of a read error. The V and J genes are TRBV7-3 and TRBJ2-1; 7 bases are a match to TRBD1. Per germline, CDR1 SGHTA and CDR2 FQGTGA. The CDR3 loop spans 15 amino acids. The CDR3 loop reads CARSLIFGDRNEQFF. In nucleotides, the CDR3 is TGTGCCAGGAGCTTAATCTTCGGGGACAGAAATGAGCAGTTCTTC. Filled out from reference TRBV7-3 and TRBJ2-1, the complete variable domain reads GAGVSQTPSNKVTEKGKYVELRCDPISGHTALYWYRQSLGQGPEFLIYFQGTGAADDSGLPNDRFFAVRPEGSVSTLKIQRTERGDSAVYLCARSLIFGDRNEQFFGPGTRLTVL.

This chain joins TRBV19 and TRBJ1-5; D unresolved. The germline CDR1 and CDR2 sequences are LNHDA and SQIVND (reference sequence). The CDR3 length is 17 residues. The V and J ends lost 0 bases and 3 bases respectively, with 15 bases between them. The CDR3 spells CASSIDRGRAVNQPQHF. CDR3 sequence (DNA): TGTGCCAGTAGTATAGATCGGGGAAGGGCCGTCAATCAGCCCCAGCATTTT.

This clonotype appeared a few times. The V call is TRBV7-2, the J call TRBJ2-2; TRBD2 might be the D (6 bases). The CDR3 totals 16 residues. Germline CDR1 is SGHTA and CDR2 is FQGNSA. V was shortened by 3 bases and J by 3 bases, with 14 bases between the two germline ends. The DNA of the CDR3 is TGTGCCAGCAGCTTCACCATGTCGGGAGACACCGGGGAGCTGTTTTTT. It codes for CASSFTMSGDTGELFF.

CDR3 sequence reads: CASSLQGHTEAFF. CDR3 coding DNA: TGTGCCAGCAGTTTACAAGGACACACTGAAGCTTTCTTT. This chain links TRBV12-3 or TRBV12-4 with TRBJ1-1; D unclear. V gave up 2 bases and J gave up 3 bases, with 7 bases separating them. The CDR3 extends over 13 amino acids.

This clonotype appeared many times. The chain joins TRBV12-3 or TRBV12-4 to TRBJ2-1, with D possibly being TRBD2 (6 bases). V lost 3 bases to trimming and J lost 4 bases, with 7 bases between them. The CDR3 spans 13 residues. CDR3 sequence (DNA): TGTGCCAGCAGTTTTGGGACTTACAATGAGCAGTTCTTC. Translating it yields CASSFGTYNEQFF.

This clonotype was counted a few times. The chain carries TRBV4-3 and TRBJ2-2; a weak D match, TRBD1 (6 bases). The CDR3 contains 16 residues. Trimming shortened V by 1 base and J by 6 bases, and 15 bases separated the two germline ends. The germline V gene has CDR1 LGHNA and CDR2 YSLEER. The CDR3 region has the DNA TGCGCCAGCAGCCAAGCTGGGGGCCCTAAGTCCGGGGAGCTGTTTTTT. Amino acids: CASSQAGGPKSGELFF.

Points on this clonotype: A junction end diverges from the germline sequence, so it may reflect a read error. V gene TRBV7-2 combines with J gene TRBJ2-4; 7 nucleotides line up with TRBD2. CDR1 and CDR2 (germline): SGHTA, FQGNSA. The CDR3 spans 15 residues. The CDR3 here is CASSIAGLAKNIQYF. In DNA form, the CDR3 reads TGTGCCAGCAGCATAGCGGGCCTAGCCAAAAACATTCAGTACTTC.

As DNA, the CDR3 is TGTGCCAGCAGCTGGGGAGGAGGGATCGGGGGCAATCAGCCCCAGCATTTT. This encodes CASSWGGGIGGNQPQHF. The rearrangement uses TRBV7-2 and TRBJ1-5; D remains unclear. The CDR3 contains 17 residues. The germline V gene encodes CDR1 SGHTA and CDR2 FQGNSA. Trimming stripped 4 bases from V and 2 bases from J, with 18 bases between.

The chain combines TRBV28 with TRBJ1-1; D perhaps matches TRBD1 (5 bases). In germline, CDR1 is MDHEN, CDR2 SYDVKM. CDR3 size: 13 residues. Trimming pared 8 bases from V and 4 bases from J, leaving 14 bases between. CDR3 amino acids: CASWGFDSTEAFF. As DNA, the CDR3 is TGTGCCAGCTGGGGATTCGACAGCACTGAAGCTTTCTTT.

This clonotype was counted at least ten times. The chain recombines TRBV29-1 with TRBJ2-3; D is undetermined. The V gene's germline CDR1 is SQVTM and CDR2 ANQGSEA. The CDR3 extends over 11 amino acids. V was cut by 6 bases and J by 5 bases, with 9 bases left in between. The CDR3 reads CSVEWEDTQYF. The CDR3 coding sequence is TGCAGCGTGGAGTGGGAAGATACGCAGTATTTT.

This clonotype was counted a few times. DNA of the CDR3: TGCAGTGCTAGAGATTCCCCTTTTAGCACAGATACGCAGTATTTT. It translates to CSARDSPFSTDTQYF. The chain couples TRBV20-1 to TRBJ2-3, with D unclear. The ends were cut back, 0 bases at V and 0 bases at J, with 10 bases in the middle. CDR3 size: 15 residues. The V gene's germline CDR1 is DFQATT and CDR2 SNEGSKA (reference sequence).

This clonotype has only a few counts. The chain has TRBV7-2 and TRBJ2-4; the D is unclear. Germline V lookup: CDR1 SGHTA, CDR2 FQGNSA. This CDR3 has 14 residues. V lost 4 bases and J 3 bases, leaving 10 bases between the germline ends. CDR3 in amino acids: CASSSGRNKNIQYF. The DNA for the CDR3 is TGTGCCAGCAGCTCTGGCCGGAACAAAAACATTCAGTACTTC. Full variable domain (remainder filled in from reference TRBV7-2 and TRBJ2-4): GAGVSQSPSNKVTEKGKDVELRCDPISGHTALYWYRQSLGQGLEFLIYFQGNSAPDKSGLPSDRFSAERTGGSVSTLTIQRTQQEDSAVYLCASSSGRNKNIQYFGAGTRLSVL.

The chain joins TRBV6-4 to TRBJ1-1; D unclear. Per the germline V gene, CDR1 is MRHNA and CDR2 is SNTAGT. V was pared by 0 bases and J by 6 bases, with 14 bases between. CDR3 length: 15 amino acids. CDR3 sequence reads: CASSDSSPYRAEAFF. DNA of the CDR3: TGTGCCAGCAGTGACTCCTCCCCTTACAGAGCTGAAGCTTTCTTT.

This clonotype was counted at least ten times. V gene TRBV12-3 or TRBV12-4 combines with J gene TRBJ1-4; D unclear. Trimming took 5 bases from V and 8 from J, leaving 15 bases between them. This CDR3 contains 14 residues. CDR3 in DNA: TGTGCCAGCAGTCAACGGGAGGCAGCAGAAAAACTGTTTTTT. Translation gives CASSQREAAEKLFF.

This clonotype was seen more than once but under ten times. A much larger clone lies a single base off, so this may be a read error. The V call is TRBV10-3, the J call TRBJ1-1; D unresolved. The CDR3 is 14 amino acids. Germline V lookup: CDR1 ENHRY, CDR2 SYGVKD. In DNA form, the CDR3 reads TGTGCCATCAGTGAGAAGGTCCCGAACACTGAATCTTTCTTT. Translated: CAISEKVPNTESFF.

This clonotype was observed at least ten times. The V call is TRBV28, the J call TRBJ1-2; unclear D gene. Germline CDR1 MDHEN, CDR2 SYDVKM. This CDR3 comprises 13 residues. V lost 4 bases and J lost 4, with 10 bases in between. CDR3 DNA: TGTGCCAGCAGTTGGACTCGGGGCTATGGCTACACCTTC. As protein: CASSWTRGYGYTF.

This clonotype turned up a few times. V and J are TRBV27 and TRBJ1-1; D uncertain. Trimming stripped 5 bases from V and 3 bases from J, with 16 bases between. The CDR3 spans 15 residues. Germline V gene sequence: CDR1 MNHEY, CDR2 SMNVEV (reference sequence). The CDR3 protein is CASSPLGSGYTEAFF. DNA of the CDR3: TGTGCCAGCAGTCCCCTGGGCTCCGGGTACACTGAAGCTTTCTTT.